The rows below give T cell receptor beta chains drawn from one sample of a study of blood T cell repertoires in COVID-19. TCRdb's table, derived via immunoSEQ multiplex PCR, lists solely in-frame clones and lacks some. The table lists 200,000 or so clones, around 90% of them singletons. Source material: PBMCs or T cells enriched from blood (not recorded which). These receptors came from a woman under 40 who had recovered from COVID-19. CDR3s include the opening cysteine and the closing phenylalanine or tryptophan. The D gene is left open where the match is weak. Some rows mark clone size as missing; the rest say once, few, many or name a class of expanded clone.

v_call,j_call,d_call,clone_size,cdr3_nt,cdr3_aa
TRBV4-3,TRBJ1-6,TRBD1,.,TGCGCCAGCAGCCCCTCGGGGACAGAAGGTTCACCCCTCCACTTT,CASSPSGTEGSPLHF
TRBV14,TRBJ1-2,.,.,.,CASSQDFGNGGSYTF
TRBV7-3,TRBJ2-5,.,.,TGTGCCAGCAGCTTACGCGGGGGCGGGGGTCAAGAGACCCAGTACTTC,CASSLRGGGGQETQYF
TRBV7-9,TRBJ1-1,.,.,TGTGCCAGCAGCTTACGGCAGGGCTCTGGAGCTTTCTTT,CASSLRQGSGAFF
TRBV18,TRBJ1-2,TRBD1,.,TGTGCCAGCTCACCCAGACAGGGGGCGGGCTATGGCTACACCTTC,CASSPRQGAGYGYTF
TRBV21-1,TRBJ2-4,.,.,TGTGCCAGCCCCGAAACAACCATAGCCAAAAACATTCAGTACTTC,CASPETTIAKNIQYF
TRBV4-2,TRBJ2-3,TRBD2,.,TGTGCCAGCAGTCGACTAGCGGGGGGGCGCTCCGATACGCAGTATTTT,CASSRLAGGRSDTQYF
TRBV3-1/TRBV3-2,TRBJ2-5,.,.,TGTGCCAGCAGCCAAATGCTAGCGCAAGAGACCCAGTACTTC,CASSQMLAQETQYF
TRBV7-3,TRBJ1-2,.,.,TGTGCCAGCAGCCACACCCCCTCCGGGGACTATGGCTACACCTTC,CASSHTPSGDYGYTF
TRBV9,TRBJ2-3,.,.,TGTGCCAGCAGCGTTTTCGTGGCTAGCCGCACAGATACGCAGTATTTT,CASSVFVASRTDTQYF
TRBV6-2/TRBV6-3,TRBJ1-2,.,.,TGTGCCAGCAGTTACTCGAGGGGGGGTAGCTATGGCTACACCTTC,CASSYSRGGSYGYTF
TRBV6-5,TRBJ1-1,TRBD1,.,TGTGCCAGCAGTTATTCCGAGGGGGCGCGGGCTTTCTTT,CASSYSEGARAFF
TRBV7-2,TRBJ1-2,.,once,TGTGCCAGCAGCTTTAACACTAATTCGGGTGGCTACACCTTC,CASSFNTNSGGYTF
TRBV25-1,TRBJ2-1,TRBD1,.,TGTGCCAGCAGTGATAGCAACAGGGGCGATGAGCAGTTCTTC,CASSDSNRGDEQFF
TRBV5-1,TRBJ2-1,.,.,TGCGCCAGCAGCTTGGCAGTGGATGAGCAGTTCTTC,CASSLAVDEQFF
TRBV6-1,TRBJ1-5,TRBD1,.,TGTGCCAGCAGTGAAGGGGACAGTGTATATCAGCCCCAGCATTTT,CASSEGDSVYQPQHF
TRBV29-1,TRBJ1-1,TRBD1,once,TGCAGCGTTGAAGGACAGGGCGACACTGAAGCTTTCTTT,CSVEGQGDTEAFF
TRBV6-2/TRBV6-3,TRBJ2-7,.,.,TGTGCCAGCAGTAAGACAGATCCCCCCAGGGAGCAGTACTTC,CASSKTDPPREQYF
TRBV19,TRBJ2-3,TRBD2,.,TGTGCCAGTAGTATAGGGCTGAGGGGACTAGCGGGGGGTCTAATCACAGATACGCAGTATTTT,CASSIGLRGLAGGLITDTQYF
TRBV5-1,TRBJ2-7,.,.,TGCGCCAGCAGCTTCGACAGCTCCTACGAGCAGTACTTC,CASSFDSSYEQYF
TRBV11-3,TRBJ1-2,TRBD1,.,TGTGCCAGCAGCCGACACAGGGGGCCCAACTATGGCTACACCTTC,CASSRHRGPNYGYTF
TRBV3-1/TRBV3-2,TRBJ2-1,.,once,TGTGCCAGCAGCCAAGATTGGCAGATTAACAATGAGCAGTTCTTC,CASSQDWQINNEQFF
TRBV3-1/TRBV3-2,TRBJ2-3,.,.,TGTGCCAGCAGCCAAGACGTGAGGGAAGGAACAGATACGCAGTATTTT,CASSQDVREGTDTQYF
TRBV5-5,TRBJ1-4,TRBD1,.,TGTGCCAGCAGATTCACAGGGGGTTTTAATGAAAAACTGTTTTTT,CASRFTGGFNEKLFF
TRBV29-1,TRBJ2-5,.,.,TGCAGCGCTAACGAGGGTGGGGAGACCCAGTACTTC,CSANEGGETQYF